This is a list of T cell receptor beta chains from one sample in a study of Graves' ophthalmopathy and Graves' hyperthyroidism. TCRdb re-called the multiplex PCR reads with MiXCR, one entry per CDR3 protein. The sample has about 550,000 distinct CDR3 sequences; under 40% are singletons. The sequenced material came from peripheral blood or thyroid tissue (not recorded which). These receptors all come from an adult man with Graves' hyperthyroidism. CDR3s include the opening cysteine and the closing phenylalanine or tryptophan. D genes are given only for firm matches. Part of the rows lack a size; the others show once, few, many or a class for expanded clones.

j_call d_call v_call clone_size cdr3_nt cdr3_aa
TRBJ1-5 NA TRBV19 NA TGTGCCAGTACCCCAATTTCCCCGGGGAAAGGGCGGCAGCCCCAGCATTTT CASTPISPGKGRQPQHF
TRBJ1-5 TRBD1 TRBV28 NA TGTGCCAGCAGCCCGGGGACAGGGGGAAACAATCAGCCCCAGCATTTT CASSPGTGGNNQPQHF
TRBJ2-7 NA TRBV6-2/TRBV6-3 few TGTGCCAGCAGTTACTCGAATACCGAGGCTCGGGACGAGCAGTACTTC CASSYSNTEARDEQYF
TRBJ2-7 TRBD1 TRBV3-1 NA TGTGCCAGCAGCCACGGCTCAGGGGGAACGGACTTC CASSHGSGGTDF
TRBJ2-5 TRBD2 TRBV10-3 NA TGTGCCAGCCGACTAGCGGGAGAAAAGGCCCAGTACTTC CASRLAGEKAQYF
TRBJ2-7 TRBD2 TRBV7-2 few TGTGCCAGCAGATACACTAGCGGGCCCCCCCTGGAGCAGTACTTC CASRYTSGPPLEQYF
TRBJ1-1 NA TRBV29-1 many TGCAGCGTTGAAGATTCGGGTCCCGAAGCTTTCTTT CSVEDSGPEAFF
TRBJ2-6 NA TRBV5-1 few TGCGCCAGCAGCTTGAAGGAAAGGGCACGCTCCGGGGCCAACGTCCTGACTTTC CASSLKERARSGANVLTF
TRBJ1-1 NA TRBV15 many TGTGCCACCAGCAGGGACCTAGGGGGTACTGAAGCTTTCTTT CATSRDLGGTEAFF
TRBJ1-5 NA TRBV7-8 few TGTGCCAGCAGCTTAAAACGCAATCAGCCCCAGCATTTT CASSLKRNQPQHF
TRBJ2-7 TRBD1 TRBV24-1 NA TGTGCCACCAGCCGGACAGGGGTGAACGAGCAGTACTTC CATSRTGVNEQYF
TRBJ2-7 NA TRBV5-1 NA TGCGCCAGCAGCTTGGAGCAGAACTCCTACGAGCAGTACTTC CASSLEQNSYEQYF
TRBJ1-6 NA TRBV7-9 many TGTGCCAGCAGCTTAGTAGGGCCCGGAATTAATTCACCCCTCCACTTT CASSLVGPGINSPLHF
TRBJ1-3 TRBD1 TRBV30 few TGTGCCTGGATGACAGGGGTAGGAAACACCATATATTTT CAWMTGVGNTIYF
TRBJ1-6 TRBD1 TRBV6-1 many TGTGCCAGCAGTGACATGGACAGGGGAAATTCACCCCTCCACTTT CASSDMDRGNSPLHF
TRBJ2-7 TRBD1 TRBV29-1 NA TGCAGCGTTGAACGGGACAGCCCGAGGGACGAGCAGTACTTC CSVERDSPRDEQYF
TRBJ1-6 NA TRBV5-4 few TGTGCCAGCAGCTTGGTGGGTACAGATAATTCACCCCTCCACTTT CASSLVGTDNSPLHF
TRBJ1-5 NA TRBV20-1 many TGCAGTGCTAGAATCGCATCGCGGGGGGAGGGACAGCCCCAGCATTTT CSARIASRGEGQPQHF
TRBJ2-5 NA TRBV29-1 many TGCAGCGTTCTGAAAGGCGAGACCCAGTACTTC CSVLKGETQYF
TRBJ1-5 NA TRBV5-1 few TGCGCCAGCAGCTTGGAGGGGGGCTTCGGACAGCCCCAGCATTTT CASSLEGGFGQPQHF
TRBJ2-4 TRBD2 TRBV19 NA TGTGCCAGTAGTATAGCGGGGGGGCCAGGGAACATTCAGTACTTC CASSIAGGPGNIQYF
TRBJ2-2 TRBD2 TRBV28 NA TGTGCCAGCAGTTCCGGCGGGGGATGGAACACCGGGGAGCTGTTTTTT CASSSGGGWNTGELFF
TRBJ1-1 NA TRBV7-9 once TGTGCCAGCAATCTCAGGGGCAGTACTGAAGCTTTCTTT CASNLRGSTEAFF